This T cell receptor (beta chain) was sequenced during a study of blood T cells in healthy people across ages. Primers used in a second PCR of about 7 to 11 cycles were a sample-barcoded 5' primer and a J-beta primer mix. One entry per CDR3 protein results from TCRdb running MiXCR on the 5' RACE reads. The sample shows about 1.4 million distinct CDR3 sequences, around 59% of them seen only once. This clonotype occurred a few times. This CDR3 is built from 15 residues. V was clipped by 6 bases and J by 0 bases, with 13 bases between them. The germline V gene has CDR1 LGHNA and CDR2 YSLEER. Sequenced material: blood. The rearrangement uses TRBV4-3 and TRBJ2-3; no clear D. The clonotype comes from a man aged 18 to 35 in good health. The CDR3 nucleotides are TGCGCCAGCAGTCAATCGACTCCAAGCACAGATACGCAGTATTTT. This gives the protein CASSQSTPSTDTQYF.